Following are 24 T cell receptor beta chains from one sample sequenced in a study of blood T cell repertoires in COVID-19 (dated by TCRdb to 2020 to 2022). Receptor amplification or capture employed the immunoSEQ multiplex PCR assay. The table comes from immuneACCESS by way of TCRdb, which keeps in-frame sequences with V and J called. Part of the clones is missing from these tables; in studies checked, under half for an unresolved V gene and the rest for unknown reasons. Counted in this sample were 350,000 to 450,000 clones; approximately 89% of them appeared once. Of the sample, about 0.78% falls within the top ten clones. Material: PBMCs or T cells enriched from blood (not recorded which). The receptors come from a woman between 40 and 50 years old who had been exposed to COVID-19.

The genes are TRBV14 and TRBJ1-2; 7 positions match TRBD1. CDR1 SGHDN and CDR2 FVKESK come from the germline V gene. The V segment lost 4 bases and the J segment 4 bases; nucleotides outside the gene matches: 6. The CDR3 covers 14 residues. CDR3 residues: CASSPEDRPYGYTF. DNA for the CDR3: TGTGCCAGCAGCCCTGAGGACAGGCCCTATGGCTACACCTTC. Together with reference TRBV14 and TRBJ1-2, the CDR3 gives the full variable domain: EAGVTQFPSHSVIEKGQTVTLRCDPISGHDNLYWYRRVMGKEIKFLLHFVKESKQDESGMPNNRFLAERTGGTYSTLKVQPAELEDSGVYFCASSPEDRPYGYTFGSGTRLTVV.

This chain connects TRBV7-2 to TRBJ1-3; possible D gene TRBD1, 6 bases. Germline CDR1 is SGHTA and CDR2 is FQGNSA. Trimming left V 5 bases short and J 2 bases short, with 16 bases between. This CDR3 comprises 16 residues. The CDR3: CASSRSGGQAGNTIYF. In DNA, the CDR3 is TGTGCCAGCAGCCGGTCGGGGGGGCAGGCTGGAAACACCATATATTTT.

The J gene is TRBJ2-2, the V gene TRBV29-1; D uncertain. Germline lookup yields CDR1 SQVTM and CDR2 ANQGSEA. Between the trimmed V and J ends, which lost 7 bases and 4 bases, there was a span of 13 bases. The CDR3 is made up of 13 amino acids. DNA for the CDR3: TGCAGCGCCACCTTCCGGGTCACCGGGGAGCTGTTTTTT. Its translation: CSATFRVTGELFF.

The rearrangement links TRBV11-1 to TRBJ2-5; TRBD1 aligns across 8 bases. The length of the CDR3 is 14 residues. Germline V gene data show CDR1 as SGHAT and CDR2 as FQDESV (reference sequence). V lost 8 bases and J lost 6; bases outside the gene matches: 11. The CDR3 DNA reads TGTGCCAGCGGACCTTCTGGGACAGGAAAGACCCAGTACTTC. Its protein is CASGPSGTGKTQYF.

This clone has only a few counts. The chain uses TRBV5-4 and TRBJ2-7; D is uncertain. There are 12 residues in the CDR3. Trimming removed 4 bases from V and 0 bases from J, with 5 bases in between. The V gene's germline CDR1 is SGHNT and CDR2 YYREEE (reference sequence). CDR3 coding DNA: TGTGCCAGCAGCCATAGCTCCTACGAGCAGTACTTC. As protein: CASSHSSYEQYF.

CDR3: CASGHEQGFMGNQPQHF. CDR3 nucleotide sequence: TGTGCCAGCGGACATGAACAGGGATTCATGGGCAATCAGCCCCAGCATTTT. The chain recombines TRBV21-1 with TRBJ1-5; TRBD1 is the table's D call and was not checked against the DNA. TRBV21-1 has pseudogene status. CDR3 length: 17 amino acids.

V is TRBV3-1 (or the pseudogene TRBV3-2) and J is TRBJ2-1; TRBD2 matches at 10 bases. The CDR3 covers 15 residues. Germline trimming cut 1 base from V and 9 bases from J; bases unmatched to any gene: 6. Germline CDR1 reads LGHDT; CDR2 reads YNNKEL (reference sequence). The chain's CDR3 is CASSQVLAGVGEQFF. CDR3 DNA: TGTGCCAGCAGCCAAGTTCTAGCGGGGGTTGGTGAGCAGTTCTTC.

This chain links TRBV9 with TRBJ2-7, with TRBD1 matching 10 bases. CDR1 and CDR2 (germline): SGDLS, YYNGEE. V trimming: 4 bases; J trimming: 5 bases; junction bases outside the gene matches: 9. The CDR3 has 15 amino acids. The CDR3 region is CASSPRQGAIHEQYF. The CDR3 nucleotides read TGTGCCAGCAGCCCTCGACAGGGGGCGATTCACGAGCAGTACTTC.

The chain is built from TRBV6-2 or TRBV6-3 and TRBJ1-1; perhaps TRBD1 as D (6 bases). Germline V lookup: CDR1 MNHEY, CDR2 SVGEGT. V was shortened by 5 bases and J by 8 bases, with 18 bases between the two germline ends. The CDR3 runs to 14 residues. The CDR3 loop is CASSTPQGRTEAFF. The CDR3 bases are TGTGCCAGCAGTACCCCACAGGGTCGAACGGAAGCTTTCTTT.

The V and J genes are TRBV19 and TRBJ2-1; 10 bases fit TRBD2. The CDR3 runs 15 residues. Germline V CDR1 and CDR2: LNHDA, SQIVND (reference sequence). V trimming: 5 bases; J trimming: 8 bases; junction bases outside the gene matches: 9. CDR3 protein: CASSLAGGRYDEQFF. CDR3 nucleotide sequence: TGTGCCAGTAGTTTAGCGGGAGGTCGGTACGATGAGCAGTTCTTC.

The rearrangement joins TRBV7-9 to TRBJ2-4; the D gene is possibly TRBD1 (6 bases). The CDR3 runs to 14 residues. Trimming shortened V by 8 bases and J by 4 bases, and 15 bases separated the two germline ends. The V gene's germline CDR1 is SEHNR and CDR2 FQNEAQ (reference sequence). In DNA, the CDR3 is TGTGCCAGCCAAAGCGGACAGAAAAAAAACATTCAGTACTTC. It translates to CASQSGQKKNIQYF.

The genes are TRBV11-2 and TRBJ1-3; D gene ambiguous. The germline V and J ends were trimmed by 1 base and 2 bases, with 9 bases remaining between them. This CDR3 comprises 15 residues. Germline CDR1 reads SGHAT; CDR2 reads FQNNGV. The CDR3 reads CASSLGATAGNTIYF. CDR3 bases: TGTGCCAGCAGCTTAGGGGCGACGGCTGGAAACACCATATATTTT.

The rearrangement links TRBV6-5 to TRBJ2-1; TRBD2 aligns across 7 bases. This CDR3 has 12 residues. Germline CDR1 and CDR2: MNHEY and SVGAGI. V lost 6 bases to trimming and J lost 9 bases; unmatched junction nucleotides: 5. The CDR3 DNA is TGTGCCAGCAGCCAACTAGCGTCTGAGCAGTTCTTC. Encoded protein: CASSQLASEQFF.

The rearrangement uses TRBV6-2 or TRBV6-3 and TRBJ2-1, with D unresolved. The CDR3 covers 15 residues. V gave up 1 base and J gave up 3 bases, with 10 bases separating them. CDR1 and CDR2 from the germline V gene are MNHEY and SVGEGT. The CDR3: CASSYLDEYYNEQFF. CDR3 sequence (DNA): TGTGCCAGCAGTTACTTAGATGAATACTACAATGAGCAGTTCTTC.

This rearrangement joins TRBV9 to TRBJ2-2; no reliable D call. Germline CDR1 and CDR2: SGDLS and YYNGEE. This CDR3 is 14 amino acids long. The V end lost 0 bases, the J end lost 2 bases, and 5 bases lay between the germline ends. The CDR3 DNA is TGTGCCAGCAGCGTAGGAGAAAACACCGGGGAGCTGTTTTTT. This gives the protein CASSVGENTGELFF.

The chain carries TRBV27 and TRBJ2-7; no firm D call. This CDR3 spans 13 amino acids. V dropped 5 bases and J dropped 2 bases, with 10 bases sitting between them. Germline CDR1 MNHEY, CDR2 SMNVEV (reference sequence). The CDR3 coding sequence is TGTGCCAGCAGTCCGTGGGCCCCCTACGAGCAGTACTTC. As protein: CASSPWAPYEQYF.

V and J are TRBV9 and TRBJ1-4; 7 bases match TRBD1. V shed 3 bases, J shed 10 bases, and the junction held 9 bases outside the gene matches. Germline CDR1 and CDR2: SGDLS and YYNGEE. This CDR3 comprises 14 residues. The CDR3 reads CASSAQQGFGKLFF. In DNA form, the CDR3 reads TGTGCCAGCAGCGCCCAACAGGGGTTTGGAAAACTGTTTTTT.

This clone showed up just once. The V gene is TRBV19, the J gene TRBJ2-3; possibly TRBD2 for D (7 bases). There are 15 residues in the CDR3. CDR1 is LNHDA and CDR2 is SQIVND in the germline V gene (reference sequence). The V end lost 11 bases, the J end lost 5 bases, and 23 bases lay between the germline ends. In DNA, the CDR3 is TGTGCCTCCCAGCCAAAGGGGGGGAGTTTAGATACGCAGTATTTT. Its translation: CASQPKGGSLDTQYF.

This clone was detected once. In DNA, the CDR3 is TGTGCCAGCAGCTTCAAAAGAGACGAGCAGTACTTC. Its protein product is CASSFKRDEQYF. V usage is TRBV5-5 and J usage is TRBJ2-7; D is unresolved. Between the trimmed V and J ends, which lost 2 bases and 5 bases, there was a span of 8 bases. The CDR3 is 12 residues long. Per the germline V gene, CDR1 is SGHKS and CDR2 is YYEKEE (reference sequence).

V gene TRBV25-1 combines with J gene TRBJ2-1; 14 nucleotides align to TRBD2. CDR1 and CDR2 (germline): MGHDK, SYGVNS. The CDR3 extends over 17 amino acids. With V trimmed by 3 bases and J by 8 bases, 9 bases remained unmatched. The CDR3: CASSDSPGTSGGYEQFF. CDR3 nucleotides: TGTGCCAGCAGTGATTCCCCCGGGACTAGCGGGGGTTATGAGCAGTTCTTC. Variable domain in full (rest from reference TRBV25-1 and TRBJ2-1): EADIYQTPRYLVIGTGKKITLECSQTMGHDKMYWYQQDPGMELHLIHYSYGVNSTEKGDLSSESTVSRIRTEHFPLTLESARPSHTSQYLCASSDSPGTSGGYEQFFGPGTRLTVL.

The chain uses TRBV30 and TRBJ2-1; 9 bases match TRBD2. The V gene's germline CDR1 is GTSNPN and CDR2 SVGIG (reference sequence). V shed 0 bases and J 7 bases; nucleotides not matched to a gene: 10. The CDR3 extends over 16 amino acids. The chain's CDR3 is CAWSVALAGSRNEQFF. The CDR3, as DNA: TGTGCCTGGAGTGTAGCCCTAGCGGGATCCCGAAATGAGCAGTTCTTC.

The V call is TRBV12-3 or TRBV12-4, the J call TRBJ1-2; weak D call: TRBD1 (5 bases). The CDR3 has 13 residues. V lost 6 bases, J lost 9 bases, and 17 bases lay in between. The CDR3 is CASRRAGGESYTF. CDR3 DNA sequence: TGTGCCAGCAGACGAGCCGGGGGAGAAAGCTACACCTTC.

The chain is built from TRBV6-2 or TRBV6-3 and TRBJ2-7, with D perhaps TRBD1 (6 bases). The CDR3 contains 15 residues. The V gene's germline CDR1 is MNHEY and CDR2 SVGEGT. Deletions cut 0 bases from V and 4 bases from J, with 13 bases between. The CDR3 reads CASSYSGGISYEQYF. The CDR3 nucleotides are TGTGCCAGCAGTTACTCTGGGGGCATCAGTTACGAGCAGTACTTC.

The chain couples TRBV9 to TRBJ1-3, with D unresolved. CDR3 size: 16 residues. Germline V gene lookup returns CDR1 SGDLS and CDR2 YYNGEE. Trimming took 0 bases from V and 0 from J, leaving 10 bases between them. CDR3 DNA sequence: TGTGCCAGCAGCGTAGTCGCGGCCGACTCTGGAAACACCATATATTTT. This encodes CASSVVAADSGNTIYF.